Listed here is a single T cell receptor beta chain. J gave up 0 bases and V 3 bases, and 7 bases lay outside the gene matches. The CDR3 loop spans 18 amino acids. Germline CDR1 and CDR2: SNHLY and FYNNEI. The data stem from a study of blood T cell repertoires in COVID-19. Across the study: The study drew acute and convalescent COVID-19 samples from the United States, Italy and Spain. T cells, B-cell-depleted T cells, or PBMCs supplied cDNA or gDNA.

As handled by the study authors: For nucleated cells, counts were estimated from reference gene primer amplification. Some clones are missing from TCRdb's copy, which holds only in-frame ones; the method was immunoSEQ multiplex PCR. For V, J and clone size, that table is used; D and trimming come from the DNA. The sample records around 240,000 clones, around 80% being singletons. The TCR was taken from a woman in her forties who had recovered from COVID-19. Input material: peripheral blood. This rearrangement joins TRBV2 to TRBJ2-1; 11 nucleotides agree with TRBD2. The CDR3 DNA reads TGTGCCAGCAGTGATTTTGTTAGCGGGGGGGCCTCCTACAATGAGCAGTTCTTC. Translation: CASSDFVSGGASYNEQFF.